This entry features one T cell receptor beta chain sequence. Its antigen is still unknown. V was clipped by 0 bases and J by 4 bases, with 6 bases between them. Germline lookup yields CDR1 SGHDN and CDR2 FVKESK. The CDR3 covers 13 residues. What was amplified from RNA transcripts were TCR beta CDR3 regions. HTBI primers were used for first-round RT-PCR of the TCR CDR3. Via MiXCR, TCRdb re-called the multiplex PCR reads, giving one row per CDR3 protein. The sample contains around 540,000 distinct CDR3 sequences, more than 45% of which appear only once. Lactation, pregnancy, other autoimmune disease or uncontrolled infection excluded patients. This specimen belongs to a study of T cells in Graves' hyperthyroidism and ophthalmopathy. General study points: Appearing also in blood were most of the thyroid clonotypes expanded above 0.001. A model of 13 V-J pairs discriminated ophthalmopathy from stable hyperthyroidism. The model foresaw ophthalmopathy a median around seven months prior to onset.

The rearrangement links TRBV14 to TRBJ1-1; D gene ambiguous. The sample was peripheral blood or thyroid tissue (not recorded which). The sequence derives from a young woman with Graves' hyperthyroidism. The CDR3 spells CASSQDGITEAFF. For the CDR3, the DNA is TGTGCCAGCAGCCAAGATGGGATCACTGAAGCTTTCTTT.